Listed below are T cell receptor beta chains from one sample, sequenced in a study of T cell responses to AZD1222 COVID-19 vaccine. Here immunoSEQ multiplex PCR was the method, and the copy in TCRdb shows in-frame clones only, minus some. The top ten clones hold 4.4% of a sample with more than 95,000 clones, around 90% of them seen once. Sequencing used peripheral blood, obtained on day 0 of MenACWY control vaccination. These receptors were taken from an adult in good health. The CDR3 runs from the conserved cysteine through the conserved F or W. A D gene is named only where the DNA matches it firmly. Size values are once, few and many counts, or a class for expanded clones, and some rows have none.

J gene: TRBJ2-7; D gene: TRBD1; clone size: -; V gene: TRBV5-1; CDR3 DNA: TGCGCCAGCAGCTTGGAACTAGGGACAGGGGGCTACGAGCAGTACTTC; CDR3 protein: CASSLELGTGGYEQYF
J gene: TRBJ1-5; D gene: TRBD1; clone size: -; V gene: TRBV7-8; CDR3 DNA: TGTGCCAGCAGCTTAGCGCTAAGGACAGGGAGTCGTAGCAATCAGCCCCAGCATTTT; CDR3 protein: CASSLALRTGSRSNQPQHF
J gene: TRBJ2-1; D gene: -; clone size: -; V gene: TRBV28; CDR3 DNA: TGTGCCAGCAGTTTTTCCCATTACAATGAGCAGTTCTTC; CDR3 protein: CASSFSHYNEQFF
J gene: TRBJ1-4; D gene: -; clone size: once; V gene: TRBV18; CDR3 DNA: TGTGCCAGCTCTGCGCCGGGACAAAATGAAAAACTGTTTTTT; CDR3 protein: CASSAPGQNEKLFF
J gene: TRBJ1-4; D gene: -; clone size: once; V gene: TRBV5-1; CDR3 DNA: TGCGCCAGCAGCTTGGAAGGCTCCACTAATGAAAAACTGTTTTTT; CDR3 protein: CASSLEGSTNEKLFF
J gene: TRBJ1-4; D gene: -; clone size: -; V gene: TRBV2; CDR3 DNA: TGTGCCAGCAGGGCATTAGCAACTAATGAAAAACTGTTTTTT; CDR3 protein: CASRALATNEKLFF
J gene: TRBJ1-2; D gene: -; clone size: -; V gene: TRBV4-1; CDR3 DNA: TGCGCCAGCAGCCAAGCCGCCAGGGAAAACTATGGCTACACCTTC; CDR3 protein: CASSQAARENYGYTF
J gene: TRBJ1-5; D gene: -; clone size: -; V gene: TRBV13; CDR3 DNA: TGTGCCAGCAGCTACGGACCTACGGGTCAGCCCCAGCATTTT; CDR3 protein: CASSYGPTGQPQHF
J gene: TRBJ1-5; D gene: TRBD1; clone size: -; V gene: TRBV15; CDR3 DNA: TGTGCCACCAGCAGAGCTGGGACAGGGGGTCAGCCCCAGCATTTT; CDR3 protein: CATSRAGTGGQPQHF
J gene: TRBJ2-1; D gene: TRBD2; clone size: -; V gene: TRBV7-9; CDR3 DNA: TGTGCCAGCAGCCCTAGCGGGGGCCACAATGAGCAGTTCTTC; CDR3 protein: CASSPSGGHNEQFF
J gene: TRBJ1-4; D gene: -; clone size: -; V gene: TRBV28; CDR3 DNA: TGTGCCAGCAGTTTAAGGGGCCGTCCTAATGAAAAACTGTTTTTT; CDR3 protein: CASSLRGRPNEKLFF
J gene: TRBJ2-2; D gene: -; clone size: -; V gene: TRBV19; CDR3 DNA: TGTGCCAGTAGTACAGGACTGAACACCGGGGAGCTGTTTTTT; CDR3 protein: CASSTGLNTGELFF
J gene: TRBJ1-2; D gene: TRBD1; clone size: -; V gene: TRBV6-6; CDR3 DNA: TGTGCCAGCAGCCCGACAGGGGATGGCTACACCTTC; CDR3 protein: CASSPTGDGYTF
J gene: TRBJ2-3; D gene: TRBD2; clone size: -; V gene: TRBV5-4; CDR3 DNA: TGTGCCAGCAGCTTAGAACTAGCGGGGGGCACAGATACGCAGTATTTT; CDR3 protein: CASSLELAGGTDTQYF
J gene: TRBJ2-7; D gene: -; clone size: -; V gene: TRBV21-1; CDR3 DNA: TGTGCCAGCAGCAAAGAGCTGAATGGGTGGGATTTTTACGAGCAGTACTTC; CDR3 protein: CASSKELNGWDFYEQYF
J gene: TRBJ2-7; D gene: -; clone size: -; V gene: TRBV5-6; CDR3 DNA: TGTGCCAGCAGCTTGTTACAGGGAACCTACGAGCAGTACTTC; CDR3 protein: CASSLLQGTYEQYF
J gene: TRBJ2-3; D gene: TRBD2; clone size: -; V gene: TRBV28; CDR3 DNA: TGTGCCAGCAGTTTACCATGGGGGGGGAAAGATACGCAGTATTTT; CDR3 protein: CASSLPWGGKDTQYF
J gene: TRBJ2-7; D gene: TRBD2; clone size: -; V gene: TRBV19; CDR3 DNA: TGTGCCAGTAGCACGGGACTAGCGCGGTACGAGCAGTACTTC; CDR3 protein: CASSTGLARYEQYF
J gene: TRBJ1-1; D gene: TRBD1; clone size: -; V gene: TRBV27; CDR3 DNA: TGTGCCAGCAGAGCTTCCGGGACAGGGAACACTGAAGCTTTCTTT; CDR3 protein: CASRASGTGNTEAFF
J gene: TRBJ2-2; D gene: -; clone size: -; V gene: TRBV7-6; CDR3 DNA: TGTGCCAGCAGCTTAGCGGGGGGGCTCACCGGGGAGCTGTTTTTT; CDR3 protein: CASSLAGGLTGELFF
J gene: TRBJ2-7; D gene: TRBD2; clone size: -; V gene: TRBV18; CDR3 DNA: TGTGCCAGCTCACCACCGCAGAGGCGGGAGGTTACCTACGAGCAGTACTTC; CDR3 protein: CASSPPQRREVTYEQYF
J gene: TRBJ2-7; D gene: TRBD1; clone size: -; V gene: TRBV7-2; CDR3 DNA: TGTGCCAGCAGCTTCACCGGGACAGACCCCTACGAGCAGTACTTC; CDR3 protein: CASSFTGTDPYEQYF
J gene: TRBJ2-7; D gene: -; clone size: -; V gene: TRBV7-8; CDR3 DNA: TGTGCCAGCAGCCCCGGACGGGAAGAGCAGTACTTC; CDR3 protein: CASSPGREEQYF
J gene: TRBJ2-5; D gene: -; clone size: -; V gene: TRBV27; CDR3 DNA: TGTGCCAGCAGTTTATTTCCTGGGAGGGGGCGAGGAGAGACCCAGTACTTC; CDR3 protein: CASSLFPGRGRGETQYF
J gene: TRBJ2-4; D gene: TRBD2; clone size: -; V gene: TRBV6-2/TRBV6-3; CDR3 DNA: TGTGCCAGCAGTGGAGCGGGGGCCAAAAACATTCAGTACTTC; CDR3 protein: CASSGAGAKNIQYF